Ten or more counts support the clone carrying this TCR beta chain. CDR1 is SGHVS, CDR2 FQNEAQ, per germline. This CDR3 spans 14 amino acids. The trim removed 3 bases at V and 6 bases at J, leaving 2 bases unmatched. Authors' methods: How many nucleated cells were present was estimated from reference gene primer amplification. Profiled with immunoSEQ multiplex PCR; TCRdb holds only in-frame clones, not every one. The V and J calls and clone size come from that table; D and trimming were worked out from the DNA. This sample carries 120,000 or so clones, about three quarters of them seen once, and the ten largest clones take approximately 0.86%. The source of the sample is a study of blood T cell repertoires in COVID-19. For the study at large: Sites across the United States, Italy and Spain contributed samples from acute and convalescent COVID-19.

Material: peripheral blood. This sequence originates from a human donor with acute or convalescent COVID-19. The donor label of this sample is uncertain. The rearrangement joins TRBV7-8 to TRBJ2-1; 10 bases agree with TRBD2. CDR3 DNA sequence: TGTGCCAGCAGCTTTAGCGGGGGGCGCAATGAGCAGTTCTTC. It specifies CASSFSGGRNEQFF.